This T cell receptor (beta chain) is drawn from a study of ipilimumab plus nivolumab after autologous stem cell transplantation. TCRdb's copy holds only in-frame clones and misses some; the assay was immunoSEQ multiplex PCR. The profile shows around 19,000 clones, about four fifths of them singletons. In its sample, this clone was seen a few times. The material sequenced was PBMCs, taken in a trial of ipilimumab plus nivolumab as post-transplant consolidation. The sequence was obtained from a male donor with diffuse large B-cell lymphoma.

CDR3 sequence (DNA): TGTGCCAGCAGCCAAGTCGACAGGAGGGGTGAGCAGTACTTC. Translating gives CASSQVDRRGEQYF. The chain links TRBV4-2 to TRBJ2-7; TRBD1 or TRBD2 may be the D gene (6 bases each). The germline V gene has CDR1 LGHNA and CDR2 YNFKEQ. This CDR3 region has 14 residues. Trimming took 1 base from V and 7 from J, leaving 14 bases between them.